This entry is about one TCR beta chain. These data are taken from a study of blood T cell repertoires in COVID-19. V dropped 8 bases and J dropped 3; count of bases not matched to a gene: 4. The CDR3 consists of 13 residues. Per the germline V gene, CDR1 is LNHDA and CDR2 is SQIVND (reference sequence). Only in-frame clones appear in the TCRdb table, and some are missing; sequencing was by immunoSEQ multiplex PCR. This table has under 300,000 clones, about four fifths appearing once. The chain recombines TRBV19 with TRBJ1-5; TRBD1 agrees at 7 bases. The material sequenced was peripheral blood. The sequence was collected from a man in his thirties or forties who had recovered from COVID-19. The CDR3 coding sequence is TGTGCCAGTTCGGACAGGCTCAATCAGCCCCAGCATTTT. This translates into CASSDRLNQPQHF.